Listed below are T cell receptor beta chains from one sample, sequenced in a study of response to subunit inactivated influenza vaccine. TCRdb recomputed calls from the RT-PCR reads with MiXCR, one row per CDR3 protein. Of around 650,000 distinct CDR3 sequences in the sample, roughly 14% are singletons; the top ten hold approximately 10%. This specimen consisted of PBMCs from blood, obtained 11 to 12 days after vaccination. The receptor set was obtained from a man aged 45-60 years who received an inactivated influenza vaccine. CDR3s include the opening cysteine and the closing phenylalanine or tryptophan. A D gene is named only where the DNA matches it firmly. Clone sizes are given selectively: once, few, many, or a class where the clone is expanded.

j_call,clone_size,v_call,d_call,cdr3_nt,cdr3_aa
TRBJ2-3,few,TRBV2,NA,TGTGCCAGCTTACGGGATATCACAGATACGCAGTATTTT,CASLRDITDTQYF
TRBJ2-6,once,TRBV18,NA,TGTGCCAGCTCACCAGGAGGGTCGAACTCTGGGGCCAACGTCCTGACTTTC,CASSPGGSNSGANVLTF
TRBJ2-1,many,TRBV19,TRBD1,TGTGCCAGTAACTTGGACAGGTCGAATAATGAGCAGTTCTTC,CASNLDRSNNEQFF
TRBJ2-6,NA,TRBV5-1,TRBD1,TGCGCCAGCAGCTCCCGGGACAGCTCTGGGGCCAACGTCCTGACTTTC,CASSSRDSSGANVLTF
TRBJ1-2,few,TRBV11-2,NA,TGTGCCAGCAGCTTTGATCCGGGACACGCTGTAAACTATGGCTACACCTTC,CASSFDPGHAVNYGYTF
TRBJ2-3,NA,TRBV15,NA,TGTGCCACCAGCAGCAGACAGGGCACAGATACGCAGTATTTT,CATSSRQGTDTQYF
TRBJ1-5,NA,TRBV28,NA,TGTGCCAGCAGTGGGGCTTTAATGAAGTCGGCCCAAAGCAATCAGCCCCAGCATTTT,CASSGALMKSAQSNQPQHF
TRBJ2-7,once,TRBV7-7,NA,TGTGCCAGCAGCTTAGACAGGTTCAACGAGCAGTACTTC,CASSLDRFNEQYF
TRBJ2-3,few,TRBV11-2,TRBD2,TGTGCCAGCAGCTTAAATCTATTTGCGGGAGCCCTCACAGATACGCAGTATTTT,CASSLNLFAGALTDTQYF
TRBJ2-3,NA,TRBV7-3,TRBD2,TGTGCCAGCAGCTCCCAGCCGGCGGGAGGTCACGATACGCAGTATTTT,CASSSQPAGGHDTQYF
TRBJ1-5,few,TRBV7-8,NA,TGTGCCAGCAGCTTACAGGCGGATAGCAATCAGCCCCAGCATTTT,CASSLQADSNQPQHF
TRBJ1-2,NA,TRBV5-1,NA,TGCGCCAGCAACACCCCTGGGCAACGAGGGGGCTACACCTTC,CASNTPGQRGGYTF
TRBJ2-7,NA,TRBV14,TRBD1,TGTGCCAGCAGCCACCGGGACAGGGGGCGTTACGAGCAGTACTTC,CASSHRDRGRYEQYF
TRBJ2-7,NA,TRBV7-2,NA,TGTGCCAGCAGCTTCCTATACGAGTGGCAGTACTTC,CASSFLYEWQYF
TRBJ1-6,few,TRBV28,TRBD1,TGTGCCAGCCTCCCCGGGACAGGGGCTAATTCACCCCTCCACTTT,CASLPGTGANSPLHF
TRBJ2-1,NA,TRBV12-3/TRBV12-4,TRBD2,TGTGCCAGCACCCCCGGGGGGGGTGGGCAGTTCTTC,CASTPGGGGQFF
TRBJ2-2,few,TRBV28,TRBD1,TGTGCCAGCACCCTGGACAGGGATTACACCGGGGAGCTGTTTTTT,CASTLDRDYTGELFF
TRBJ2-3,NA,TRBV12-3/TRBV12-4,TRBD2,TGTGCCAGCCGCCGGGGACTAGCGGGAGCGGATACGCAGTATTTT,CASRRGLAGADTQYF
TRBJ2-7,NA,TRBV7-9,NA,TGTGCCAGCAGCATTACTAGCTTTCGCGAGCAGTACTTC,CASSITSFREQYF
TRBJ2-1,many,TRBV10-3,NA,TGTGCCATCAGTGAGATTAGCGGCCTCTCCTACAATGAGCAGTTCTTC,CAISEISGLSYNEQFF
TRBJ2-3,NA,TRBV29-1,NA,TGCAGCGTTTTTTTAGATACGCAGTATTTT,CSVFLDTQYF
TRBJ2-7,NA,TRBV11-1,TRBD1,TGTGCCAGAAGCCCTGGGACAGGGGCGATGTACGAGCAGTACTTC,CARSPGTGAMYEQYF
TRBJ2-3,few,TRBV18,TRBD2,TGTGCCAGCTCACCACCAGGGAGGGTCATGGATACGCAGTATTTT,CASSPPGRVMDTQYF
TRBJ2-6,NA,TRBV18,NA,TGTGCCAGCTCACCGGCAATTTCTGGGGCCAACGTCCTGACTTTC,CASSPAISGANVLTF
TRBJ2-2,many,TRBV19,TRBD2,TGTGCCAGTAGTAAACTAGCGGTGAACACCGGGGAGCTGTTTTTT,CASSKLAVNTGELFF
TRBJ2-7,NA,TRBV5-5,NA,TGTGCCAGCAGACAACTCGGGAGTTACGAGCAGTACTTC,CASRQLGSYEQYF
TRBJ2-3,few,TRBV6-1,NA,TGTGCCAGCGGGCCTCACCCACCCACAGATACGCAGTATTTT,CASGPHPPTDTQYF
TRBJ2-5,NA,TRBV28,NA,TGTGCCAGCAGTTTGGTTTACGAGACCCAGTACTTC,CASSLVYETQYF
TRBJ2-1,many,TRBV15,NA,TGTGCCACCAGCGAGGGGGATGAGCAGTTCTTC,CATSEGDEQFF
TRBJ2-1,NA,TRBV20-1,TRBD2,TGCAGTGCGCATAGCGGGACTAGCGGTTACAATGAGCAGTTCTTC,CSAHSGTSGYNEQFF
TRBJ2-7,NA,TRBV20-1,TRBD2,TGCAGTGCTAGCCGGACTAGCGGCTTAAGTGGGTACGAGCAGTACTTC,CSASRTSGLSGYEQYF
TRBJ2-2,few,TRBV9,TRBD2,TGTGCCAGCAGCGTAGGAATTCCGCTAGCGGGCCTCACCGGGGAGCTGTTTTTT,CASSVGIPLAGLTGELFF
TRBJ1-1,few,TRBV5-1,NA,TGCGCCAGCAGCTACAGCTACACCGGGAGCACTGAAGCTTTCTTT,CASSYSYTGSTEAFF
TRBJ2-7,NA,TRBV10-2,TRBD2,TGCGCCAGCAGCGAACCGGGACTAGCGGGGGGCATCTACGAGCAGTACTTC,CASSEPGLAGGIYEQYF
TRBJ2-2,many,TRBV4-3,TRBD2,TGCGCCAGCAGCCCAGAGGCCGGGACTAGCGGGTACACCGGGGAGCTGTTTTTT,CASSPEAGTSGYTGELFF
TRBJ2-1,many,TRBV29-1,TRBD1,TGCAGCGTTGACGGGCCGGAGGAAGGGGGCAGGGATGAGCAGTTCTTC,CSVDGPEEGGRDEQFF
TRBJ2-3,NA,TRBV11-2,NA,TGTGCCAGCAAGGGATGGGGGACCACAGATACGCAGTATTTT,CASKGWGTTDTQYF
TRBJ1-3,NA,TRBV29-1,TRBD1,TGCAGCGCCGGGACAGATGGAAACACCATATATTTT,CSAGTDGNTIYF
TRBJ2-7,NA,TRBV5-5,NA,TGTGCCAGCATGGGGTTGAGCGAGCAGTACTTC,CASMGLSEQYF
TRBJ2-7,NA,TRBV15,NA,TGTGCCACCAGCAGAAACCGGGAGGGGGCCGCGTACGAGCAGTACTTC,CATSRNREGAAYEQYF
TRBJ2-7,few,TRBV10-3,NA,TGTGCCATCGGGACCTACGAGCAGTACTTC,CAIGTYEQYF
TRBJ2-7,NA,TRBV11-2,TRBD1,TGTGCCAGCAGCAAGAACAGGGGTTACGAGCAGTACTTC,CASSKNRGYEQYF
TRBJ1-6,few,TRBV4-1,TRBD1,TGCGCCAGCAGCCAGCCTCCAACAGGGGGCCCCAGTACGTTTTCCCTCCACTTT,CASSQPPTGGPSTFSLHF
TRBJ2-7,few,TRBV15,TRBD2,TGTGCCACCAGCGATGCGGGGGGGGTAGACGAGCAGTACTTC,CATSDAGGVDEQYF
TRBJ2-3,few,TRBV7-2,NA,TGTGCCAGCAGCTTAGGGTCGGGGGGCAAGGGAGATACGCAGTATTTT,CASSLGSGGKGDTQYF
TRBJ2-1,NA,TRBV5-1,NA,TGCGCCAGCAGCTTGGACGTCGGGACACATCACAATGAGCAGTTCTTC,CASSLDVGTHHNEQFF
TRBJ2-2,NA,TRBV7-7,TRBD1,TGTGCCAGCAGTTCCGGGACAGGGGGTCCCGGGGAGCTGTTTTTT,CASSSGTGGPGELFF
TRBJ1-6,NA,TRBV7-2,NA,TGTGCCAGCGCCGAACGAGGATTAGGGAATTCACCCCTCCACTTT,CASAERGLGNSPLHF
TRBJ2-1,many,TRBV24-1,NA,TGTGCCACCAGTGATTTGTTAGCGGATGAGCAGTTCTTC,CATSDLLADEQFF
TRBJ1-6,few,TRBV20-1,NA,TGCAGTGCTAGCCCCAGGGCCAATTCACCCCTCCACTTT,CSASPRANSPLHF
TRBJ1-1,NA,TRBV7-8,NA,TGTGCCAGCAGCCGATCCGGGGAAGCTTTCTTT,CASSRSGEAFF
TRBJ2-3,few,TRBV2,NA,TGTGCCAGCAGTGAAGGGGACTCTCGGTATTTT,CASSEGDSRYF
TRBJ1-5,many,TRBV7-2,NA,TGTGCCAGCAGCTTTGGACCGACTGGGAATCAGCCCCAGCATTTT,CASSFGPTGNQPQHF